This T cell receptor (beta chain) appears in the sequencing data of a study of patients and donors after allogeneic stem cell transplantation. TCRdb reanalysed the RT-PCR reads using MiXCR and keeps one entry per CDR3 protein. In the table there are about 960,000 distinct CDR3 sequences, under 20% of which are singletons. This clonotype was seen repeatedly, ten times or more. The CDR3 totals 14 residues. Trimming pared 2 bases from V and 5 bases from J, leaving 10 bases between. This receptor was taken from a human donor who was either an allogeneic HSCT recipient or a stem cell or donor lymphocyte infusion donor (not recorded which). It is not recorded whose cells these are; they may come from a transplant donor. Material: blood, either unsorted or a sorted T cell fraction (not recorded which). This chain connects TRBV12-3 or TRBV12-4 to TRBJ2-1; maybe TRBD2 (6 bases). The chain's CDR3 is CASSLWVADNEQFF. The CDR3 DNA reads as TGTGCCAGCAGTTTATGGGTAGCGGACAATGAGCAGTTCTTC.